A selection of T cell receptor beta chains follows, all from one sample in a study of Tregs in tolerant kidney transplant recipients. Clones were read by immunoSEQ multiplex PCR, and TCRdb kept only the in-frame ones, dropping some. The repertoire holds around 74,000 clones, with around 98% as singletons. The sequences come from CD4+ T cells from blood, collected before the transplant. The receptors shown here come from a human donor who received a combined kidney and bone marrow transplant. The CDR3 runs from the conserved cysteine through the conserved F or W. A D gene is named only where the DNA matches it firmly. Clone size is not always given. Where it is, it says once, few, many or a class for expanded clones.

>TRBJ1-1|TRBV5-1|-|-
TGCGCCAGCAGCTTGGGGGGGCTACTGAACACTGAAGCTTTCTTT
CASSLGGLLNTEAFF
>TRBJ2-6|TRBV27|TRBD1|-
TGTGCCAGCAGTCGACAGGGACCCCCTGGGGCCAACGTCCTGACTTTC
CASSRQGPPGANVLTF
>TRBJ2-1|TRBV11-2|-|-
TGTGCCAGCAGCGTTAACCCGAGCGGACACAATGAGCAGTTCTTC
CASSVNPSGHNEQFF
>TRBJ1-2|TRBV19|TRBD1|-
TGTGCCAGTAGTATGGACAGGGTTCACTATGGCTACACCTTC
CASSMDRVHYGYTF
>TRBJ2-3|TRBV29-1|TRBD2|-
TGCAGCGTTAGAGGACTAGATTTAGATACGCAGTATTTT
CSVRGLDLDTQYF
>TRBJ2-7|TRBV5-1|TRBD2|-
TGCGCCAGCAGCATCAGGGAGGGCGAGCAGTACTTC
CASSIREGEQYF
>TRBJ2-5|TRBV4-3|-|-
TGCGCCAGCAGCCAAGATCCCCCAAGCTCCGCTAGGAGGGAGACCCAGTACTTC
CASSQDPPSSARRETQYF
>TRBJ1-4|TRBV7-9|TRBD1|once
TGTGCCAGCAGCTTAAGTACAGGGGGCTTTGAAAAACTGTTTTTT
CASSLSTGGFEKLFF
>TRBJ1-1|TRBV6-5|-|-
TGTGCCAGCACCAGACATGGAAACACTGAAGCTTTCTTT
CASTRHGNTEAFF
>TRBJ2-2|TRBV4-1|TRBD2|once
TGCGCCAGCAGCCAAGATCCGTTTGGCGTAGGGGCGGGGGGGGTTAACACCGGGGAGCTGTTTTTT
CASSQDPFGVGAGGVNTGELFF
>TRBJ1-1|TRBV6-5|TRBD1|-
TGTGCCAGCAGTCGGACAGGGGCTGGTGAAGCTTTCTTT
CASSRTGAGEAFF
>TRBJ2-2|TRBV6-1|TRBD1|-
TGTGCCAGCAGTGTACGGACAGGGGGAGGGTCCACCGGGGAGCTGTTTTTT
CASSVRTGGGSTGELFF
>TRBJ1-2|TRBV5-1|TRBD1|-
TGCGCCAGCAGCGCGGGACAGCCCTATGGCTACACCTTC
CASSAGQPYGYTF
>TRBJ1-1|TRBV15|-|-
TGTGCCACCAGCAGGAACAGGGCGAACACTGAAGCTTTCTTT
CATSRNRANTEAFF
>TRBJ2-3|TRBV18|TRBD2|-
TGTGCCAGCTCACCAGAGACTAGCGGGGATACGCAGTATTTT
CASSPETSGDTQYF
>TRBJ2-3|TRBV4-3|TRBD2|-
TGCGCCAGCAGCCAAGAGACTAGCGGGGGGACAGGCACAGATACGCAGTATTTT
CASSQETSGGTGTDTQYF
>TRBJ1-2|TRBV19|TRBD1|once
TGTGCCAGTAGTATAGGTCCCCCGGGACAGGGAGTCTATGGCTACACCTTC
CASSIGPPGQGVYGYTF
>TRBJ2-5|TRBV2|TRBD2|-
TGTGCCAGCAGTGAATCGACTAGCGGTCGCGGGACCCAGTACTTC
CASSESTSGRGTQYF
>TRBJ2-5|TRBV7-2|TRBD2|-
TGTGCCAGCAGCTTAGTACGGGGGGGCCCCCGAGGCCAAGAGACCCAGTACTTC
CASSLVRGGPRGQETQYF
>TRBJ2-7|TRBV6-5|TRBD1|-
TGTGCCAGCAGTTACTCGGGACAGGGGGCCTACGAGCAGTACTTC
CASSYSGQGAYEQYF
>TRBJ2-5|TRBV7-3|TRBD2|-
TGTGCCAGCAGCGGGGACAGACTAGCGGGACAAGAGACCCAGTACTTC
CASSGDRLAGQETQYF
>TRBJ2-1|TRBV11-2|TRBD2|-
TGTGCCAGCAGCTCCGGACTAGCCCGCAATGAGCAGTTCTTC
CASSSGLARNEQFF
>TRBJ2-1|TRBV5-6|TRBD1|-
TGTGCCAGCAGCTACGGACAGGGGGCATGGAATGAGCAGTTCTTC
CASSYGQGAWNEQFF
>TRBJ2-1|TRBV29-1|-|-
TGCAGCGTGCAGGGGGGCCCCCTTTCCTACAATGAGCAGTTCTTC
CSVQGGPLSYNEQFF
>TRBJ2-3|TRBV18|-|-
TGTGCCAGCTCACCGTACGGTGCTCGGGATACGCAGTATTTT
CASSPYGARDTQYF
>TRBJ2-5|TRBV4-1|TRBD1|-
TGCGCCAGCAGCCAGGAGACAGGGCCGGAGACCCAGTACTTC
CASSQETGPETQYF
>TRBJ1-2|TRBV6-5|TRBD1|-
TGTGCCATCAAAGAGACAGGGTCTAACTATGGCTACACCTTC
CAIKETGSNYGYTF
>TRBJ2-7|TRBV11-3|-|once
TGTGCCAGCAGCTTTGGGGGGACTCCGTACTTC
CASSFGGTPYF
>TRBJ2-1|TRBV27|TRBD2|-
TGTGCCAGCAGTCCCCCGGGACTAGCGGGAGCGGTCTCCTACAATGAGCAGTTCTTC
CASSPPGLAGAVSYNEQFF
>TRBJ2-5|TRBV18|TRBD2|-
TGTGCCAGCTCACCATCGTCTAGCGGGTTCGCTGAGACCCAGTACTTC
CASSPSSSGFAETQYF
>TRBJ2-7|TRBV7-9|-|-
TGTGCCAGCAGCCCAAACACAGGCAGGAGCTACGAGCAGTACTTC
CASSPNTGRSYEQYF
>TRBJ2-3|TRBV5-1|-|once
TGCGCCAGCAGCTTTACGGGGGGCCAAGATACGCAGTATTTT
CASSFTGGQDTQYF
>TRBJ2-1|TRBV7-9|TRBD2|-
TGTGCCAGCAGCTTAGCATCCCGGGAGGGCCTCAGGAATGAGCAGTTCTTC
CASSLASREGLRNEQFF